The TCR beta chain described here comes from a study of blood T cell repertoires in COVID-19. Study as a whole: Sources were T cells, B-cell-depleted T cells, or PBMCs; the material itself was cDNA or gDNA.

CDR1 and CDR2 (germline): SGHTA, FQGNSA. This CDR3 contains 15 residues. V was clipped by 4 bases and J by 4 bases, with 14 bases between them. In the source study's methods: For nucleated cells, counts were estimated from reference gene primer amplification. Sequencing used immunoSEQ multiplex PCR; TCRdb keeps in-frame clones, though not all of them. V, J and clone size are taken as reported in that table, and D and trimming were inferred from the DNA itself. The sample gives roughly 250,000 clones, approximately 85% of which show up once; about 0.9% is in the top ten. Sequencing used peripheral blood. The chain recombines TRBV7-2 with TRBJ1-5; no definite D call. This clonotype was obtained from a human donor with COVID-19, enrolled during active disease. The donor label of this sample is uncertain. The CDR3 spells CASSSNGLSNQPQHF. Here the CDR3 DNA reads TGTGCCAGCAGCTCAAACGGACTGTCTAATCAGCCCCAGCATTTT.